This TCR beta chain was recorded in a study of human T cells and chemical hapten exposure. On the study more broadly: Skin of the upper inner arm, approximately 2 cm by approximately 2 cm, received 2% DPC for sensitization.

With respect to this clonotype: The antigen is not known.

V lost 7 bases and J lost 4; bases outside the gene matches: 10. The CDR3 has 15 amino acids. CDR1 and CDR2 (germline): SGHNT, YYREEE (reference sequence). The sample's time point: pre-sensitization, week 0. The treatment here: therapeutic diphenylcyclopropenone sensitization with weekly scalp DPC. The library gave individual cDNA molecules unique molecular identifiers. From the RACE reads, TCRdb called clonotypes with MiXCR, one entry per CDR3 protein. Of about 300,000 distinct CDR3 sequences listed, approximately 5.8% were seen once; the top ten hold about 8.2%. Study observations and caveats: Expanded TCR counts at PT1 went up together with patch test score, a positive correlation.

The sequence was collected from a young woman with alopecia areata. Some clones in this sample may be carry-over from other donors' samples. The specimen was whole blood, collected in connection with sensitization to the hapten diphenylcyclopropenone (DPC). The chain joins TRBV5-4 to TRBJ2-1; TRBD2 agrees at 8 bases. Written as DNA, the CDR3 is TGTGCCAGCCACCCTAGCGGGTACTCTTACAATGAGCAGTTCTTC. This sequence encodes CASHPSGYSYNEQFF.